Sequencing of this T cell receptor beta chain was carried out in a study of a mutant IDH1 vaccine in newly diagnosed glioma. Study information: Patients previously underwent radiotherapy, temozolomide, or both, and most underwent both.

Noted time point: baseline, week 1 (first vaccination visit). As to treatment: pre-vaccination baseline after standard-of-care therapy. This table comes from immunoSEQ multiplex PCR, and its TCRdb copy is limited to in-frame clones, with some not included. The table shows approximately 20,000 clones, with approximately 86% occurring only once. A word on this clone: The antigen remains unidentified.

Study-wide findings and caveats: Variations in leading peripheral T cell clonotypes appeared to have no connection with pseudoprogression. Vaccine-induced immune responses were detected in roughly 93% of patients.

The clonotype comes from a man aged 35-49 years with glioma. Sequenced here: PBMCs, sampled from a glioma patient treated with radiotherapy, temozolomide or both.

Here the CDR3 DNA reads TGCGCCAGTACCTCCCGGGGGTCTGGGGCCAACGTCCTGACTTTC. Protein product: CASTSRGSGANVLTF. The V and J genes are TRBV5-1 and TRBJ2-6, with D possibly TRBD2 on 6 matching bases. V was shortened by 8 bases and J by 1 base, with 13 bases between the two germline ends. The CDR3 consists of 15 residues. The V gene's germline CDR1 is SGHRS and CDR2 YFSETQ.